The present T cell receptor beta chain was sequenced within a study of T cell responses to AZD1222 COVID-19 vaccine. Method: immunoSEQ multiplex PCR; TCRdb's copy keeps in-frame clones and lacks some. The data contain 150,000 to 180,000 clones, 90% of them singletons. The CDR3 contains 13 residues. The germline V and J ends were trimmed by 3 bases and 4 bases, with 9 bases remaining between them. Germline-derived CDR1 and CDR2 are KGHSH and LQKENI. The receptor comes from an adult in good health. The specimen comprised peripheral blood, sampled on day 0 of AZD1222 vaccination. J is TRBJ1-2 and V is TRBV18; D is unresolved. The CDR3, as DNA: TGTGCCAGCTCACCCATGGTAGCCTATGGCTACACCTTC. This encodes CASSPMVAYGYTF.